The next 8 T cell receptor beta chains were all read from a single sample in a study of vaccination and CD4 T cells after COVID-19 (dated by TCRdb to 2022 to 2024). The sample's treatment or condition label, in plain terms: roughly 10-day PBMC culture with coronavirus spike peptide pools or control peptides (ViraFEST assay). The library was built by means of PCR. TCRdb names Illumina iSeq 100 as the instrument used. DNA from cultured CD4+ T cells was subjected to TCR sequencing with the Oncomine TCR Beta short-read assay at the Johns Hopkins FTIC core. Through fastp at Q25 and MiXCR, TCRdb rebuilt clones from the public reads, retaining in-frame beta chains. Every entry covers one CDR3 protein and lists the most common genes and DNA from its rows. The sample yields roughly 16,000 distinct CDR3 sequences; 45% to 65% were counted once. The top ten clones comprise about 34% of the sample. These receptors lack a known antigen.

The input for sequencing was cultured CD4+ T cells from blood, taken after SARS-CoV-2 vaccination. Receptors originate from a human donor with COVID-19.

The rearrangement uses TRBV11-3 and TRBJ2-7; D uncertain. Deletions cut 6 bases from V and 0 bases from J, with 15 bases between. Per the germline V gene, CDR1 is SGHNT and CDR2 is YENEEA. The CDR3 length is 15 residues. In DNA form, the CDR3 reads TGTGCCAGCAGTCCCCACGCCACCGGCTCCTACGAGCAGTACTTC. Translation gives CASSPHATGSYEQYF. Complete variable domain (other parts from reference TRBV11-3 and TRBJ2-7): EAGVVQSPRYKIIEKKQPVAFWCNPISGHNTLYWYLQNLGQGPELLIRYENEEAVDDSQLPKDRFSAERLKGVDSTLKIQPAELGDSAVYLCASSPHATGSYEQYFGPGTRLTVT.

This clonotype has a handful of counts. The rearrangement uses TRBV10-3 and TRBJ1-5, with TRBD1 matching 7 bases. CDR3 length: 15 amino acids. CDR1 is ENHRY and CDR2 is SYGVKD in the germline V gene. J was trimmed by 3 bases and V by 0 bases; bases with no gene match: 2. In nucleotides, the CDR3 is TGTGCCATCAGTGAGTCGGGACAGAACAATCAGCCCCAGCATTTT. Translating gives CAISESGQNNQPQHF.

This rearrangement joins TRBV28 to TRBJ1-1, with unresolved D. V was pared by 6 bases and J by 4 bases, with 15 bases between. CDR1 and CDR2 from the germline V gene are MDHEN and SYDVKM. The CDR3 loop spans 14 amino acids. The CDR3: CASSPIDVLTEAFF. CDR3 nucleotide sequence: TGTGCCAGCAGCCCCATAGATGTGCTCACTGAAGCTTTCTTT.

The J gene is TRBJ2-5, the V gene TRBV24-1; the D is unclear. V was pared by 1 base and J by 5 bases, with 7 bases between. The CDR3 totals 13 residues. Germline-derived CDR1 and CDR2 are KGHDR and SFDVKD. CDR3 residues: CATSDFKGETQYF. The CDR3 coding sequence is TGTGCCACCAGTGATTTTAAAGGGGAGACCCAGTACTTC.

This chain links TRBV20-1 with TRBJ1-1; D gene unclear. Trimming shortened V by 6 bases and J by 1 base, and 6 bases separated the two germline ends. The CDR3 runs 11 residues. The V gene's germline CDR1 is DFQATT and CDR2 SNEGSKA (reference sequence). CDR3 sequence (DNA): TGCAGTGCCTCATGGAACACTGAAGCTTTCTTT. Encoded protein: CSASWNTEAFF.

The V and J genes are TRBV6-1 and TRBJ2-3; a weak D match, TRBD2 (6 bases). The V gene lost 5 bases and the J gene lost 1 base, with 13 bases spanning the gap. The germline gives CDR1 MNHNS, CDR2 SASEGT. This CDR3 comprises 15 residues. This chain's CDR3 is CASSLPASGTDTQYF. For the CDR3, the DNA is TGTGCCAGCAGTCTCCCGGCTAGCGGCACAGATACGCAGTATTTT.

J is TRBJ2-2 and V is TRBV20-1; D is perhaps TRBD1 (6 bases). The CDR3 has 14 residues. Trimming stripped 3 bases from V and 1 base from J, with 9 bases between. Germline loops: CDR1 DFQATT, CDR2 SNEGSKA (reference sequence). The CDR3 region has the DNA TGCAGTGCTAGTTTAGGGGGGAACACCGGGGAGCTGTTTTTT. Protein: CSASLGGNTGELFF.

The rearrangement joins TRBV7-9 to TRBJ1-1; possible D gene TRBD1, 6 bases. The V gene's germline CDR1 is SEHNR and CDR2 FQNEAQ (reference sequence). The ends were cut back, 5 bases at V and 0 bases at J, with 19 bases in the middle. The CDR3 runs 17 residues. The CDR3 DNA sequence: TGTGCCAGCAGCCCAGGGCCCAGGGGACGTTTGAACACTGAAGCTTTCTTT. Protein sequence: CASSPGPRGRLNTEAFF.